This TCR beta chain was identified in a study of blood T cell repertoires in COVID-19. Overall study: Sites in the United States, Italy and Spain provided acute and convalescent COVID-19 samples.

The assay was immunoSEQ multiplex PCR, and TCRdb's table has in-frame clones only and misses some. The table records about 260,000 clones, approximately 88% of them present only once. Germline V gene data show CDR1 as MDHEN and CDR2 as SYDVKM. The CDR3 sequence is 16 residues long. V was cut by 5 bases and J by 5 bases, with 22 bases left in between. Seattle's enrolled individuals joined amid active infection and were then monitored longitudinally. Sequencing was carried out using peripheral blood. This TCR was recovered from a woman between 65 and 79 years old with COVID-19, enrolled during active disease. V and J are TRBV28 and TRBJ2-7, with D perhaps TRBD2 (7 bases). The CDR3 region has the DNA TGTGCCAGCAGTCCCAGCGGGGAGGGGGGCGATGACGAGCAGTACTTC. Protein: CASSPSGEGGDDEQYF.